The sequence of this T cell receptor (beta chain) was determined in a study of CD8+ T cells in alopecia areata. Lesional scalp punch biopsies and peripheral blood were collected from alopecia areata patients. The V and J ends lost 6 bases and 3 bases, in that order; junction bases with no gene match: 4. Germline V lookup: CDR1 SQVTM, CDR2 ANQGSEA. This CDR3 region has 12 residues. Findings of the study overall: Higher clonality than in normal scalp was seen in lesional scalp, especially alopecia totalis/universalis.

Following extraction, RNA underwent reverse transcription to cDNA, which served as the sequencing template. The table came from immunoSEQ multiplex PCR; TCRdb's copy has only in-frame clones and leaves some out. Of under 300,000 clones in the sample, 67% were seen once. A few counts support this clone. Its antigen is currently unknown. V gene TRBV29-1 combines with J gene TRBJ2-7, with 8 positions matching TRBD2. The TCR originated in a human donor with alopecia areata. The source material was CD4+ T cells sorted from blood, sampled at week 0. The CDR3 nucleotides read TGCAGCGTCAAGGGACTAGACTACGAGCAGTACTTC. It codes for CSVKGLDYEQYF.